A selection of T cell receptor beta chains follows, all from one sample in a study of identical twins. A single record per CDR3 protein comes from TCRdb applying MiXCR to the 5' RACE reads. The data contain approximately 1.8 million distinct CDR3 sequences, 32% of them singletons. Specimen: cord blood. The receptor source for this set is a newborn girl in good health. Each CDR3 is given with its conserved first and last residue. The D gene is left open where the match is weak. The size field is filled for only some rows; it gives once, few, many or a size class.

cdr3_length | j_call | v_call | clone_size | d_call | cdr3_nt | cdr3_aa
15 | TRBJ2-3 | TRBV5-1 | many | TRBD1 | TGCGCCAGCAGCTTCGGGACAGGGTTTACAGATACGCAGTATTTT | CASSFGTGFTDTQYF
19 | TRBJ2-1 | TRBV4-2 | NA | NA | TGTGCCAGCAGCCAAGCGATCTCTTTCGCGGGGATCTCCTACAATGAGCAGTTCTTC | CASSQAISFAGISYNEQFF
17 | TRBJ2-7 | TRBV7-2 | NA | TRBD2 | TGTGCCAGCGGCTTTAGGTCGGGAGGGTTTGGAACCTACGAGCAGTACTTC | CASGFRSGGFGTYEQYF
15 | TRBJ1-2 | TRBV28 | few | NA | TGTGCCAGCAGTTCCTTCGGGGGCGCCGGGTATGGCTACACCTTC | CASSSFGGAGYGYTF
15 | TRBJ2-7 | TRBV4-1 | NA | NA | TGCGCCAGCAGCCAAGATCTGGGGCCCCTTTACGAGCAGTACTTC | CASSQDLGPLYEQYF
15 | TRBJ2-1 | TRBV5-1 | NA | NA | TGCGCCAGCAGCGGGGGAGGACTCCCTTTAAATGAGCAGTTCTTC | CASSGGGLPLNEQFF
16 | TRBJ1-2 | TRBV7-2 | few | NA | TGTGCCAGCAGCCAGATGGGTATGGTAACTAACTATGGCTACACCTTC | CASSQMGMVTNYGYTF
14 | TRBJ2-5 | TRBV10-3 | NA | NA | TGTGCCATCAGTGAGACGGTAGTCAGAGAGACCCAGTACTTC | CAISETVVRETQYF
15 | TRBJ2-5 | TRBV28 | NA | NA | TGTGCCAGCAGTTTAACAGGAGGGCTCCAAGAGACCCAGTACTTC | CASSLTGGLQETQYF
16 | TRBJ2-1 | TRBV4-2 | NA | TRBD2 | TGTGCCAGCAGCTCCTCGACTAGCGGGGTGAGCAATGAGCAGTTCTTC | CASSSSTSGVSNEQFF